This passage covers 29 T cell receptor beta chains from one sample sequenced in a study of radiation and T cells in renal cell carcinoma. The time point: blood 4 weeks post-SBRT, at nephrectomy. Treatment noted: 15 Gy SBRT to primary tumor, nephrectomy 4 weeks later. Assay used: immunoSEQ multiplex PCR; TCRdb lists only in-frame clones, some missing. Seen here are about 100,000 clones, about 79% observed once, and the top ten hold 6% to 9%. The material sequenced was blood, taken from a patient whose treatment included radiotherapy and nephrectomy. The receptors were gathered from a man between 60 and 70 years old with renal cell carcinoma.

The chain is built from TRBV14 and TRBJ2-5, with TRBD2 matching 7 bases. CDR1 and CDR2 from the germline V gene are SGHDN and FVKESK. The trim removed 2 bases at V and 10 bases at J, leaving 1 base unmatched. The CDR3 runs to 11 residues. As DNA, the CDR3 is TGTGCCAGCAGCCAACGCGGGAGCCAGTACTTC. This codes for CASSQRGSQYF.

This chain uses TRBV28 with TRBJ1-1; no firm D call. Trimming removed 3 bases from V and 5 bases from J, with 13 bases in between. The V gene's germline CDR1 is MDHEN and CDR2 SYDVKM. This CDR3 has 14 amino acids. DNA for the CDR3: TGTGCCAGCAGTTTGGGAACCCAATGGACTGAAGCTTTCTTT. It is translated as CASSLGTQWTEAFF.

The DNA of the CDR3 is TGTGCCAGCTATGGCAGGGTCGGTCTCTCCGGGGAGCTGTTTTTT. It translates to CASYGRVGLSGELFF. V and J are TRBV6-6 and TRBJ2-2, with D possibly TRBD1 on 5 matching bases. The germline V and J ends were trimmed by 8 bases and 6 bases, with 19 bases remaining between them. This CDR3 is built from 15 residues. Germline V gene lookup returns CDR1 MNHNY and CDR2 SVGAGI (reference sequence).

About this clone itself: Mismatch with germline at one junction end may stem from a read error. V and J are TRBV18 and TRBJ2-7, with TRBD1 as a possible D gene (6 bases). This CDR3 has 14 residues. Germline V gene data show CDR1 as KGHSH and CDR2 as LQKENI. The CDR3 here is CASSPNTGSSEQYF. CDR3 coding DNA: TGTGCCAGCTCACCCAATACAGGGTCCTCCGAGCAGTACTTC.

The sample holds a few counts of this clone. The chain recombines TRBV21-1 with TRBJ1-4. TRBV21-1 is a documented pseudogene. The CDR3 extends over 15 amino acids. The CDR3 sequence is CASSKTRIADEKLFF. CDR3 sequence (DNA): TGTGCCAGCAGCAAAACTCGGATCGCGGATGAAAAACTGTTTTTT.

This chain links TRBV5-1 with TRBJ1-2; D call uncertain. This CDR3 contains 13 residues. Germline assignment: CDR1 SGHRS and CDR2 YFSETQ. Trimming cost V 2 bases and J 7 bases, with 12 bases left between them. Written as DNA, the CDR3 is TGCGCCAGCAGCTTCGGGGTCGATAGTGGCTACACCTTC. Translated: CASSFGVDSGYTF.

The rearrangement links TRBV23-1 to TRBJ1-1; TRBD1 agrees at 9 bases. TRBV23-1 is placed among ORFs of uncertain function. V gave up 7 bases and J gave up 4 bases; unmatched junction bases: 22. The CDR3 length is 19 residues. The CDR3 DNA reads TGCGCCAGCACCCCTCGTCCCCCGTTCGACGAGACAGGGGGCACTGAAGCTTTCTTT. Residues: CASTPRPPFDETGGTEAFF.

This sequence joins TRBV2 and TRBJ1-2; 8 bases line up with TRBD1. The CDR3 loop spans 14 amino acids. V lost 7 bases to trimming and J lost 4 bases; unmatched junction nucleotides: 8. From germline, CDR1 is SNHLY and CDR2 FYNNEI. This chain's CDR3 is CASIGQGTFYGYTF. In DNA, the CDR3 is TGTGCCAGCATTGGACAGGGAACCTTCTATGGCTACACCTTC.

The chain couples TRBV9 to TRBJ2-7; 7 nucleotides agree with TRBD1. The junction had 3 bases not matched to a gene; V was cut back by 3 bases and J by 3 bases. The CDR3 is 13 residues long. Germline CDR1 and CDR2: SGDLS and YYNGEE. The CDR3 nucleotides read TGTGCCAGCAGCGGAAACAGGGGCTACGAGCAGTACTTC. As protein: CASSGNRGYEQYF.

V usage is TRBV4-3 and J usage is TRBJ1-2; TRBD1 is a possible D gene (6 bases). The length of the CDR3 is 16 residues. Trimming took 2 bases from V and 0 from J, leaving 13 bases between them. Germline lookup yields CDR1 LGHNA and CDR2 YSLEER. The chain's CDR3 is CASSQFVRQANYGYTF. Here the CDR3 DNA reads TGCGCCAGCAGCCAATTCGTCAGACAGGCTAACTATGGCTACACCTTC.

This clone was detected only once. This chain uses TRBV27 with TRBJ2-3, with 12 bases identical to TRBD2. The CDR3 has 19 residues. Germline assignment: CDR1 MNHEY and CDR2 SMNVEV (reference sequence). The V segment lost 2 bases and the J segment 4 bases; nucleotides outside the gene matches: 13. The CDR3 is CASSLGLAGYREVPDTQYF. CDR3 nucleotides: TGTGCCAGCAGTTTAGGACTAGCGGGATACCGCGAAGTGCCAGATACGCAGTATTTT.

The genes are TRBV25-1 and TRBJ2-5; no definite D call. This CDR3 is built from 14 residues. Germline lookup yields CDR1 MGHDK and CDR2 SYGVNS. V was shortened by 5 bases and J by 1 base, with 11 bases between the two germline ends. The CDR3 is CASSSVGFQETQYF. CDR3 nucleotides: TGTGCCAGCAGTTCGGTCGGTTTCCAAGAGACCCAGTACTTC.

The V and J genes are TRBV7-2 and TRBJ2-3; 7 nucleotides line up with TRBD1. Germline-derived CDR1 and CDR2 are SGHTA and FQGNSA. The CDR3 covers 15 residues. Trimming at V came to 10 bases and at J to 5 bases, leaving 15 bases not matched to a gene. This chain's CDR3 is CATSEGAEELDTQYF. CDR3 bases: TGTGCCACCTCAGAGGGGGCGGAGGAATTAGATACGCAGTATTTT.

This clone was counted between two and nine times. In the same sample, other DNA sequences code for this CDR3. The genes are TRBV29-1 and TRBJ1-5, with 9 bases lining up with TRBD1. Trimming took 6 bases from V and 6 from J; bases not matched to a gene: 6. The CDR3 covers 13 residues. The germline V gene encodes CDR1 SQVTM and CDR2 ANQGSEA. CDR3 protein: CSVVPGQGQPQHF. The CDR3 region has the DNA TGCAGCGTCGTCCCGGGACAGGGTCAGCCCCAGCATTTT.

The V call is TRBV5-4, the J call TRBJ2-3; no reliable D call. The CDR3 is 13 amino acids. V was pared by 0 bases and J by 0 bases, with 2 bases between. The germline gives CDR1 SGHNT, CDR2 YYREEE (reference sequence). The CDR3 DNA reads TGTGCCAGCAGCTTGGACAGCACAGATACGCAGTATTTT. Its translation: CASSLDSTDTQYF.

V gene TRBV7-2 combines with J gene TRBJ2-7; TRBD2 is a possible D gene (7 bases). This CDR3 comprises 16 residues. Germline assignment: CDR1 SGHTA and CDR2 FQGNSA. The ends were cut back, 3 bases at V and 4 bases at J, with 19 bases in the middle. CDR3 nucleotide sequence: TGTGCCAGCAGCTTGGGGGGCTTGGCGGGAGAGTACGAGCAGTACTTC. Translation gives CASSLGGLAGEYEQYF.

The genes are TRBV7-9 and TRBJ2-1, with 7 positions matching TRBD2. This CDR3 contains 17 residues. Germline CDR1 and CDR2: SEHNR and FQNEAQ (reference sequence). V lost 5 bases and J lost 9; bases outside the gene matches: 19. CDR3 DNA: TGTGCCAGCAGCGGATGGGAGGGCGGCCCCACCGTCGGTGAGCAGTTCTTC. Amino acid sequence: CASSGWEGGPTVGEQFF.

The chain employs TRBV27 and TRBJ1-4, with 10 bases matching TRBD1. Germline CDR1 and CDR2: MNHEY and SMNVEV (reference sequence). With 6 bases clipped from V and 4 bases from J, the junction kept 11 bases outside the gene matches. This CDR3 region has 17 residues. The CDR3 sequence is CASSRDRGMSGNEKLFF. The CDR3 nucleotides are TGTGCCAGCAGCCGGGACAGGGGTATGAGTGGTAATGAAAAACTGTTTTTT.

The genes are TRBV7-8 and TRBJ2-4; TRBD2 matches 11 bases. V was clipped by 5 bases and J by 7 bases; unmatched bases: 10. The CDR3 totals 16 residues. CDR1 is SGHVS, CDR2 FQNEAQ, per germline. The CDR3 region is CASSLKLAGVVNIQYF. CDR3 DNA: TGTGCCAGCAGCCTTAAACTAGCGGGAGTGGTGAACATTCAGTACTTC.

The chain uses TRBV5-1 and TRBJ2-5, with D possibly being TRBD1 (6 bases). V lost 4 bases and J 5 bases, leaving 15 bases between the germline ends. The CDR3 length is 14 residues. Germline values: CDR1 SGHRS, CDR2 YFSETQ. CDR3 sequence (DNA): TGCGCCAGCAGCCTATTGACAGGTGGTGAGACCCAGTACTTC. As protein: CASSLLTGGETQYF.

V and J are TRBV6-6 and TRBJ1-6; the D is unclear. The CDR3 loop spans 16 amino acids. Germline lookup yields CDR1 MNHNY and CDR2 SVGAGI (reference sequence). V gave up 6 bases and J gave up 0 bases, with 12 bases separating them. The CDR3, as DNA: TGTGCCAGCAGGCCGGGGTCCAACTCCTATAATTCACCCCTCCACTTT. This gives the protein CASRPGSNSYNSPLHF.

Only one count was recorded for this clone. The chain is built from TRBV9 and TRBJ2-1; either TRBD1 or TRBD2 may fit D (6 bases each). Trimming shortened V by 2 bases and J by 5 bases, and 20 bases separated the two germline ends. Germline V gives CDR1 SGDLS, CDR2 YYNGEE. This CDR3 region has 17 residues. The CDR3 loop reads CASSVGGRTGGNNEQFF. In DNA form, the CDR3 reads TGTGCCAGCAGCGTCGGGGGCCGGACTGGCGGCAACAATGAGCAGTTCTTC.

The chain couples TRBV12-5 to TRBJ1-1; no clear D. In germline, CDR1 is LGHNT, CDR2 FRNRAP. Deletions cut 2 bases from V and 0 bases from J, with 13 bases between. This CDR3 spans 16 amino acids. The CDR3 region is CASGLQFSTMNTEAFF. The CDR3 DNA sequence: TGTGCTAGTGGTTTGCAGTTCAGCACCATGAACACTGAAGCTTTCTTT.

The chain links TRBV2 to TRBJ2-3, with a possible D match to TRBD2 (5 bases). The CDR3 is made up of 14 amino acids. The germline gives CDR1 SNHLY, CDR2 FYNNEI. Trimming removed 6 bases at V and 0 bases at J, with 10 bases between. The CDR3, as DNA: TGTGCCAGCAGCCTACTAGAAAGCACAGATACGCAGTATTTT. Translated: CASSLLESTDTQYF.

The rearrangement joins TRBV18 to TRBJ2-7, with D possibly matching TRBD2 (6 bases). The germline gives CDR1 KGHSH, CDR2 LQKENI. V lost 3 bases and J lost 3, with 15 bases in between. This CDR3 is 15 amino acids long. DNA for the CDR3: TGTGCCAGCTCACCGGGTCGGAGGGGATACTACGAGCAGTACTTC. Translated, it gives CASSPGRRGYYEQYF.

The chain is built from TRBV19 and TRBJ2-5, with unresolved D. Germline V gene data show CDR1 as LNHDA and CDR2 as SQIVND (reference sequence). Between the trimmed V and J ends, which lost 3 bases and 3 bases, there was a span of 8 bases. CDR3 length: 13 amino acids. CDR3 DNA: TGTGCCAGTAGTATCCGTAGGGAAGAGACCCAGTACTTC. This sequence encodes CASSIRREETQYF. The variable domain in full, with the rest retrieved from reference TRBV19 and TRBJ2-5, is DGGITQSPKYLFRKEGQNVTLSCEQNLNHDAMYWYRQDPGQGLRLIYYSQIVNDFQKGDIAEGYSVSREKKESFPLTVTSAQKNPTAFYLCASSIRREETQYFGPGTRLLVL.

The chain uses TRBV7-9 and TRBJ2-3; the D call may be TRBD1 or TRBD2 (5 bases each). The CDR3 extends over 14 amino acids. Germline CDR1 and CDR2: SEHNR and FQNEAQ (reference sequence). Deletions cut 5 bases from V and 6 bases from J, with 15 bases between. The CDR3 here is CASSRSRGLDTQYF. The CDR3 DNA follows: TGTGCCAGCAGCCGCTCGAGGGGTCTCGATACGCAGTATTTT.

The V and J genes are TRBV7-2 and TRBJ2-1, with 7 bases aligning to TRBD2. Germline CDR1 is SGHTA and CDR2 is FQGNSA. The CDR3 is made up of 15 amino acids. With V trimmed by 0 bases and J by 3 bases, 2 bases remained unmatched. The CDR3 DNA follows: TGTGCCAGCAGCTTAGCCTGGACTAGCTACAATGAGCAGTTCTTC. Amino acids: CASSLAWTSYNEQFF.

This clone was detected a few times. V usage is TRBV5-1 and J usage is TRBJ1-1, with TRBD1 identical over 9 bases. Germline CDR1 SGHRS, CDR2 YFSETQ. This CDR3 is built from 14 residues. Germline trimming cut 2 bases from V and 5 bases from J; bases unmatched to any gene: 4. CDR3 residues: CASSLPTGGTEAFF. CDR3 coding DNA: TGCGCCAGCAGCTTACCGACAGGGGGAACTGAAGCTTTCTTT.